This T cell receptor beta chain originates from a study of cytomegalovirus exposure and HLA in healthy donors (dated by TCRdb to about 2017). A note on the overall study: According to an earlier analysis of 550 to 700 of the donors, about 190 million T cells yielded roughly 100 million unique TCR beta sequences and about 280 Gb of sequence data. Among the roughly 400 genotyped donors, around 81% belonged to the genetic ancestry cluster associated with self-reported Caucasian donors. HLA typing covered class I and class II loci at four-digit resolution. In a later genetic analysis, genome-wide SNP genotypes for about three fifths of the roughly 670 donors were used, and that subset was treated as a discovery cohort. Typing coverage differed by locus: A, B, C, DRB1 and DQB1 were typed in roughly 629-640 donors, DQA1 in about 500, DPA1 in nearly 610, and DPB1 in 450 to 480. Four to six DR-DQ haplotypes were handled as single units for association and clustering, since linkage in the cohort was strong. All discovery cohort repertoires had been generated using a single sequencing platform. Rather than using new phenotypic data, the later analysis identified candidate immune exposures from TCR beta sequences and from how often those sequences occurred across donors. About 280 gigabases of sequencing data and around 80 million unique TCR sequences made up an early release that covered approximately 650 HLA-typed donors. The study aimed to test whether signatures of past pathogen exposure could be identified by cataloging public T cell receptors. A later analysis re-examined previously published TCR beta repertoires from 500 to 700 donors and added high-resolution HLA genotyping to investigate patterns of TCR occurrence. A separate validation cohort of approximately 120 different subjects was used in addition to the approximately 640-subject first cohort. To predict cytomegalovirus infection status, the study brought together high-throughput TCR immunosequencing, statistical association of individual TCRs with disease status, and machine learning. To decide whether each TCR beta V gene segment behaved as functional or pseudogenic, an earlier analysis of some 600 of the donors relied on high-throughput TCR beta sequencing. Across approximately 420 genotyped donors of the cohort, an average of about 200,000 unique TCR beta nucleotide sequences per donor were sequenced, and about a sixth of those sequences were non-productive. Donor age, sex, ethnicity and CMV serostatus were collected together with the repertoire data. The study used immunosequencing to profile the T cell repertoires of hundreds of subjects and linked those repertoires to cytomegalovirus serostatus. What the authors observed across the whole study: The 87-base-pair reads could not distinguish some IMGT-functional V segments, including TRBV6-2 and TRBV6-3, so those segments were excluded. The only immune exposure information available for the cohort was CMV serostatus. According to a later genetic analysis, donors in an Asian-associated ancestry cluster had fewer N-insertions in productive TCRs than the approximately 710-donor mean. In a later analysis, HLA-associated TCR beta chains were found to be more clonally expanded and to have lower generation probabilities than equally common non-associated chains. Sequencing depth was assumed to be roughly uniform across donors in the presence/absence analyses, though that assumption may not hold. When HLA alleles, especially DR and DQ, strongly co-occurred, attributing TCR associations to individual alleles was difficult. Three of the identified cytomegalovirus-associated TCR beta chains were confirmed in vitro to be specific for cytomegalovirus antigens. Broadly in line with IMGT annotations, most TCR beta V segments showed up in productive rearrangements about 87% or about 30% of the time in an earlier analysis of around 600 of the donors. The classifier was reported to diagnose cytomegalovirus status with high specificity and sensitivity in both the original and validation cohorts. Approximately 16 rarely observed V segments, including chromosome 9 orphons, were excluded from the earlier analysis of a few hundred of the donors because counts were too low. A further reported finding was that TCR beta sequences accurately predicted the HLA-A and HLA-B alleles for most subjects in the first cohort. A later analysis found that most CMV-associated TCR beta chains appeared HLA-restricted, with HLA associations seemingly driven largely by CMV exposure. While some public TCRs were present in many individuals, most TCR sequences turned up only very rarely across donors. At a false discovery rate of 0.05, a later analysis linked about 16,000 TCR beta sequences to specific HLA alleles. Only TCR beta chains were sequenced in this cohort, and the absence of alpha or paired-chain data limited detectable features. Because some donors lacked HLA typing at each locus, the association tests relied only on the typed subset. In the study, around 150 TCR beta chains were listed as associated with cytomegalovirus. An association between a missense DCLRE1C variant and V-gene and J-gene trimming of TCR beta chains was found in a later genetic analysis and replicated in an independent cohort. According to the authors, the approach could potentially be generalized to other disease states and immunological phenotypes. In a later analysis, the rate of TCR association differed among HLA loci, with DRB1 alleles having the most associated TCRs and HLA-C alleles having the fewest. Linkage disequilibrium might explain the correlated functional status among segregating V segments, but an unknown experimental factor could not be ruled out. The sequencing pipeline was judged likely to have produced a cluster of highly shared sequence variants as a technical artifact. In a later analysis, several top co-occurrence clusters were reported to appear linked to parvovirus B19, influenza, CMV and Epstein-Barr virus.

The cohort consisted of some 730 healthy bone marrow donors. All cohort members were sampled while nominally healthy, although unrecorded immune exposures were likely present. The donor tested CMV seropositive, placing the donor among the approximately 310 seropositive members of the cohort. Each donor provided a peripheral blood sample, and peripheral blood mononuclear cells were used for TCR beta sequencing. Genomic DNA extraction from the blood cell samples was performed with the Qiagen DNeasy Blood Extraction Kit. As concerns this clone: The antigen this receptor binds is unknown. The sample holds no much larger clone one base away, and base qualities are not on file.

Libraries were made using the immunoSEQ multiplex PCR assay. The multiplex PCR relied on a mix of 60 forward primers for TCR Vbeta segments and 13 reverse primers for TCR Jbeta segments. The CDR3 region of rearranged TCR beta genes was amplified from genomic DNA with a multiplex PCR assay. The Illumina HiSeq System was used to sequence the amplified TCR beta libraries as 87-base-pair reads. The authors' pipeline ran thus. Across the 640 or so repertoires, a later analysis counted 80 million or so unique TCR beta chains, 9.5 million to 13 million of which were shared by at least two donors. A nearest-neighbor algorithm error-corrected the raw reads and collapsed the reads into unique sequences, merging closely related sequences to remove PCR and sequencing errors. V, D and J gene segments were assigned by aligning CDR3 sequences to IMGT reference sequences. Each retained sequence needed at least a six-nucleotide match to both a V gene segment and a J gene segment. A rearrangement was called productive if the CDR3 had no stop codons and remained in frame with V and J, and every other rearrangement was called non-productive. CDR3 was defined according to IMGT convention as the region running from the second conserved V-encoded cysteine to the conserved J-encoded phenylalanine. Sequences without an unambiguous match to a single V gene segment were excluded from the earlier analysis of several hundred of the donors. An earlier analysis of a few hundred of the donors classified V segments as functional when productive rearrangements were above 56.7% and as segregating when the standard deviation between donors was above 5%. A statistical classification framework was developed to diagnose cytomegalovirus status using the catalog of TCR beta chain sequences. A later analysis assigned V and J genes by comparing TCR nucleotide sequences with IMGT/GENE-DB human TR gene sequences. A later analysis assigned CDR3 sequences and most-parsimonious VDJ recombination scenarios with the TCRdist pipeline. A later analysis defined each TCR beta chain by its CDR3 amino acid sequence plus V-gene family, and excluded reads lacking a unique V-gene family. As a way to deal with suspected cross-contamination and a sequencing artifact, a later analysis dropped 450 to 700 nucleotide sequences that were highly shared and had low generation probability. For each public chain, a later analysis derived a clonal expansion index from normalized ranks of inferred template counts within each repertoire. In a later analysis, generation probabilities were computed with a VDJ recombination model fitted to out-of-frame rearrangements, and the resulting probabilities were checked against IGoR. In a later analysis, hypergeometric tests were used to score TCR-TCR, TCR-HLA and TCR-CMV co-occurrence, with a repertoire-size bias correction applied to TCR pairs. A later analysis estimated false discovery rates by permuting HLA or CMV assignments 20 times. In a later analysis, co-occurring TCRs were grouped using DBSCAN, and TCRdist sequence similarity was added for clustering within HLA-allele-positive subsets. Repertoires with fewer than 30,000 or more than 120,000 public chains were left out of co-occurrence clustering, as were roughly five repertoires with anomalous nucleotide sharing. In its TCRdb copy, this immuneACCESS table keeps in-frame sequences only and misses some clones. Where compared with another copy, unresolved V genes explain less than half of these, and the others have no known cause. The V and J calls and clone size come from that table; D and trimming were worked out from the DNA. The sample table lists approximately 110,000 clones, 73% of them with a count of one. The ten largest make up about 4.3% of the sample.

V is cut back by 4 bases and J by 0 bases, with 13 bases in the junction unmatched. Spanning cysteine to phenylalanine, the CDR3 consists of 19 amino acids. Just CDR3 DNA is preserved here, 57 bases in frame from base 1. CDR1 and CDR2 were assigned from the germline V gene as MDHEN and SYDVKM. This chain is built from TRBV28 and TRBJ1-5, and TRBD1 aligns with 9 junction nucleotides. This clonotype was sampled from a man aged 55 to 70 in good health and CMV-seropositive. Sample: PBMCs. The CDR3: CASSSWTGAGVYSNQPQHF. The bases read TGTGCCAGCAGTTCATGGACAGGGGCTGGGGTGTATAGCAATCAGCCCCAGCATTTT. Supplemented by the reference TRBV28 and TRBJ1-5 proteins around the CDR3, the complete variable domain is DVKVTQSSRYLVKRTGEKVFLECVQDMDHENMFWYRQDPGLGLRLIYFSYDVKMKEKGDIPEGYSVSREKKERFSLILESASTNQTSMYLCASSSWTGAGVYSNQPQHFGDGTRLSIL.